A single sample gave rise to the 2 T cell receptor beta chains below, sequenced in a study of blood T cell repertoires in COVID-19. Measured with immunoSEQ multiplex PCR; TCRdb has only the in-frame clones, and not every one. The sample carries about 320,000 clones, about 91% recorded once. Sequencing was carried out using peripheral blood. Every receptor here comes from a woman between 25 and 40 years old with COVID-19, enrolled during active disease.

In its sample, this clone was seen a few times. V usage is TRBV28 and J usage is TRBJ2-2, with a tentative D call TRBD1 (7 bases). V was shortened by 6 bases and J by 4 bases, with 18 bases between the two germline ends. Germline V lookup: CDR1 MDHEN, CDR2 SYDVKM. The CDR3 runs to 16 residues. DNA for the CDR3: TGTGCCAGCAGACCCCCGGAGGGGGCAAGCACCGGGGAGCTGTTTTTT. Amino acid sequence: CASRPPEGASTGELFF. The full variable domain, completed using reference TRBV28 and TRBJ2-2, is DVKVTQSSRYLVKRTGEKVFLECVQDMDHENMFWYRQDPGLGLRLIYFSYDVKMKEKGDIPEGYSVSREKKERFSLILESASTNQTSMYLCASRPPEGASTGELFFGEGSRLTVL.

The chain links TRBV12-3 or TRBV12-4 to TRBJ1-2; TRBD1 agrees at 8 bases. With V trimmed by 6 bases and J by 4 bases, 4 bases remained unmatched. This CDR3 has 13 amino acids. The CDR3 spells CASSTGGAYGYTF. CDR3 coding DNA: TGTGCCAGCAGCACAGGGGGAGCCTATGGCTACACCTTC.